One and the same sample provided the 2 T cell receptor beta chains below, sequenced in a study of cytomegalovirus exposure and HLA in healthy donors. Generated by immunoSEQ multiplex PCR, the TCRdb table keeps only in-frame clones and is missing some. The data hold around 150,000 clones, with 86% observed a single time. The sequencing sample was made of PBMCs. These receptors all come from a woman in her 30s in good health and CMV-seronegative.

CDR3 loop: CASSPSRRDTEAFF. The CDR3 region has the DNA TGTGCCAGCTCACCGAGCCGCAGGGACACTGAAGCTTTCTTT. This sequence joins TRBV18 and TRBJ1-1; maybe TRBD1 (5 bases). With 3 bases removed from V and 3 bases from J, the gap between germline ends came to 11 bases. The CDR3 extends over 14 amino acids. The germline CDR1 and CDR2 sequences are KGHSH and LQKENI.

The gene calls are TRBV2 and TRBJ2-1, with D maybe TRBD1 (5 bases). The CDR3 runs 16 residues. Trimming stripped 4 bases from V and 0 bases from J, with 13 bases between. CDR1 and CDR2 (germline): SNHLY, FYNNEI. The CDR3 coding sequence is TGTGCCAGCAGTGTGGGGCTTGGTGGCTCCTACAATGAGCAGTTCTTC. Encoded protein: CASSVGLGGSYNEQFF.